This TCR beta chain was recovered during a study of CD8 T cells in Susac syndrome. An input of about 0.5 to 1 ug of RNA was subjected to reverse transcription using random hexamers. Multiplex PCR with immunoSEQ amplified the TCR beta CDR3 across 54 Vbeta and 13 Jbeta. TCRdb ran MiXCR on the immunoSEQ multiplex PCR reads and lists one entry per CDR3 protein. This table has about 110,000 distinct CDR3 sequences, approximately 96% appearing once. TCR beta from blood CD8+ and CD4+ T cells was sequenced. It was healthy donors who served as the controls, matched for age and sex. FACS was used to enrich TEMRA cells, whereas the CD8+ and CD4+ T cells were obtained by negative isolation. This CDR3 contains 12 residues. V lost 9 bases to trimming and J lost 7 bases, with 13 bases between them.

The origin of this receptor is a human donor in good health. The sample comprised CD4+ T cells from PBMCs. V gene TRBV12-3 or TRBV12-4 combines with J gene TRBJ1-5; D gene uncertain. This CDR3 is CARPFRHQPQHF. In DNA form, the CDR3 reads TGTGCCAGACCTTTCCGCCACCAGCCCCAGCATTTT.